This T cell receptor beta chain was profiled in a study of identical twins. TCRdb called the 5' RACE reads again in MiXCR, with one record for every CDR3 protein. The table has around 280,000 distinct CDR3 sequences, under 9% seen once. The length of the CDR3 is 16 residues. Germline CDR1 LGHNA, CDR2 YNFKEQ. J lost 4 bases, V lost 3 bases, and 4 bases had no gene match. This clonotype appeared a few times. The antigen is unknown. The study, taken as a whole, reports: For cord blood, abundant beta clonotypes had fewer insertions, unlike memory repertoires, which showed none.

The sample also formed part of further work on yellow fever vaccine responses in identical twins.

The TCR originated in a woman aged 18-29 years in good health. Input material: memory (CD45RO+) T cells sorted from blood. The chain employs TRBV4-2 and TRBJ2-2, with 11 positions matching TRBD2. The DNA for the CDR3 is TGTGCCAGCAGCCAGGAACTAGCGGGGGTCACCGGGGAGCTGTTTTTT. It encodes CASSQELAGVTGELFF.